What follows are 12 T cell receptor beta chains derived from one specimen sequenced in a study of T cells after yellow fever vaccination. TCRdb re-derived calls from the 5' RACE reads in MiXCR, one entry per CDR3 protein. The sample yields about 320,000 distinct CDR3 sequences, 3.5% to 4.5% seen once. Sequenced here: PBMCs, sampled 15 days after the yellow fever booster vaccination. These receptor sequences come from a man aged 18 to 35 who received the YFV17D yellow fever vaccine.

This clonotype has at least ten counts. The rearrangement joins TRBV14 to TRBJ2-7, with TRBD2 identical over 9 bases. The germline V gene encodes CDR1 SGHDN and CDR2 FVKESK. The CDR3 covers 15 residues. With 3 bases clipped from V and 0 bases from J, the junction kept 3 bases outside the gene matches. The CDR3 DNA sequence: TGTGCCAGCAGCCAGGAAGCGGGGGGCTCCTACGAGCAGTACGTC. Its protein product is CASSQEAGGSYEQYV.

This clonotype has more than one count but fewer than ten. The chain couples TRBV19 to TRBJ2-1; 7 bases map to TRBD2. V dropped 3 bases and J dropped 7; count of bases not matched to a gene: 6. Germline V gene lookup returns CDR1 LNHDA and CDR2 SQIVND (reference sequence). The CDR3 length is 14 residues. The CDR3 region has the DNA TGTGCCAGTAGTATTTTGCGGGGGAGTAATGAGCAGTTCTTC. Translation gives CASSILRGSNEQFF.

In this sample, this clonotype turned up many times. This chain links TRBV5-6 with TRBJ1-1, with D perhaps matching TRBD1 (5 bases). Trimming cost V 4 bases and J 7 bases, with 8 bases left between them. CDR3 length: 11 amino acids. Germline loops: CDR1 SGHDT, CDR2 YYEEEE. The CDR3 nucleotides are TGTGCCAGCAGCATGGGACTTGAAGCTTTCTTT. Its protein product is CASSMGLEAFF.

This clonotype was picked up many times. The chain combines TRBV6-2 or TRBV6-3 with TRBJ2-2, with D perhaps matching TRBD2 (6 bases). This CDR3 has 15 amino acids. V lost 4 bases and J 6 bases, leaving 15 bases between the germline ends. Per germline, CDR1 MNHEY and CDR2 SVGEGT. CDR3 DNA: TGTGCCAGCAGTTCCACAACGACTAGTCCCGGGGAGCTGTTTTTT. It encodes CASSSTTTSPGELFF.

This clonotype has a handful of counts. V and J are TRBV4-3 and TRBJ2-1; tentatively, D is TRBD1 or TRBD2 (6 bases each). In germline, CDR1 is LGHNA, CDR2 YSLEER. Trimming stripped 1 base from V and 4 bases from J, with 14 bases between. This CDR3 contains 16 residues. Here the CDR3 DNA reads TGCGCCAGCAGCCAAGGAATGGGGGGCCTATACAATGAGCAGTTCTTC. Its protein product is CASSQGMGGLYNEQFF.

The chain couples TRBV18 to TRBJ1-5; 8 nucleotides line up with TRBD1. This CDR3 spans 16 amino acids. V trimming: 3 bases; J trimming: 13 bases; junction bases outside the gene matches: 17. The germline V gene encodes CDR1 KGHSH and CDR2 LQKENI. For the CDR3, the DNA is TGTGCCAGCTCACCGGCGCTGGGGCAGGGGGCTCCAAGTCAGCATTTT. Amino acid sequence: CASSPALGQGAPSQHF.

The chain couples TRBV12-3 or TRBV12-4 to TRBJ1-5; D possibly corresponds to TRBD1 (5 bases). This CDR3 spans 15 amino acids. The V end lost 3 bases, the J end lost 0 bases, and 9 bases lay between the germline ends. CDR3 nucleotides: TGTGCCAGCAGTTTGATGACAGCTAGCAATCAGCCCCAGCATTTT. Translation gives CASSLMTASNQPQHF.

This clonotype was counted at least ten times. The chain's CDR3 is CASSYELNSPLHF. CDR3 DNA sequence: TGTGCCAGCAGTTACGAGTTGAATTCACCCCTCCACTTT. The J gene is TRBJ1-6, the V gene TRBV6-2 or TRBV6-3, with D unresolved. Per germline, CDR1 MNHEY and CDR2 SVGEGT. The V and J ends lost 2 bases and 7 bases respectively, with 6 bases between them. The CDR3 is made up of 13 amino acids.

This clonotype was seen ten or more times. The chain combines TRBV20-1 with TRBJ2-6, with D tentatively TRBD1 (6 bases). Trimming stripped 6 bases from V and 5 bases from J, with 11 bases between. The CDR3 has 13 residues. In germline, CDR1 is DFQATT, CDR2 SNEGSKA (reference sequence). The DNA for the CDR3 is TGCAGTGCGGACAGTGGAAGGGCCAACGTCCTGACTTTC. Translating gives CSADSGRANVLTF.

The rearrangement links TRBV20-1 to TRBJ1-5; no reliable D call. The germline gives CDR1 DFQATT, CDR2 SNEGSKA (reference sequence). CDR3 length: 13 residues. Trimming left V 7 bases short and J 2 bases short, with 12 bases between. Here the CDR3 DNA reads TGCAGTGTGGGTCTAGACCGCAATCAGCCCCAGCATTTT. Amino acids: CSVGLDRNQPQHF.

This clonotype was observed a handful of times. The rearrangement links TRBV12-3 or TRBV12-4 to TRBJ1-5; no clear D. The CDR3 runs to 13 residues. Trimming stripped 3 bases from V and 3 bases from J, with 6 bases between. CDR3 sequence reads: CASSLRNNQPQHF. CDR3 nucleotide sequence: TGTGCCAGCAGTTTGAGGAACAATCAGCCCCAGCATTTT.

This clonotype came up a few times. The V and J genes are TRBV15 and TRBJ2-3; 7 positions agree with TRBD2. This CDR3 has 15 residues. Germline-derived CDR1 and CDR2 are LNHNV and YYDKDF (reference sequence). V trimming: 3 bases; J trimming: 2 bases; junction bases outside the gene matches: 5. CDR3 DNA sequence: TGTGCCACCAGCAGCTCAGCGGGGCTCACAGATACGCAGTATTTT. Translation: CATSSSAGLTDTQYF.